The entry below gives a single T cell receptor beta chain sequence along with its context. Its antigen is still unknown. This CDR3 comprises 15 residues. CDR1 is MDHEN and CDR2 is SYDVKM in the germline V gene. The junction had 4 bases not matched to a gene; V was cut back by 2 bases and J by 4 bases. This specimen belongs to a study of T cells in Graves' hyperthyroidism and ophthalmopathy. Fresh 10 ml peripheral blood yielded PBMCs. Whole-study results and caveats: Most thyroid clonotypes expanded above 0.001 were also detected in blood.

TCR beta CDR3 sequences were amplified from RNA transcripts. The TCR CDR3 was amplified in a first-round RT-PCR using the HTBI primer set. Using its own MiXCR run on the multiplex PCR reads, TCRdb lists one record per CDR3 protein. The sample includes fewer than 200,000 distinct CDR3 sequences, over 15% seen only once; the top ten take about 29%. The genes are TRBV28 and TRBJ2-7; 11 nucleotides line up with TRBD1. Sequencing was carried out using blood. The receptor comes from a woman between 50 and 59 years old with Graves' hyperthyroidism. Here the CDR3 DNA reads TGTGCCAGCAGTTTACGGACAGGGGGCATTTACGAGCAGTACTTC. Translated, it gives CASSLRTGGIYEQYF.